This TCR beta chain stems from a study of beta chain features in type 1 diabetes. Findings and limits, study-wide: TCRB CDR3s from Type 1 diabetes patients were moderately but significantly shorter in all four CD4+ subsets.

This CDR3 has 15 residues. V was cut by 6 bases and J by 3 bases, with 15 bases left in between. Germline CDR1 reads SEHNR; CDR2 reads FQNEAQ (reference sequence). Expressed TCRB transcripts were sequenced because the isolated RNA had all been reverse transcribed beforehand. Using immunoSEQ multiplex PCR, the repertoire was profiled, and TCRdb retains in-frame clones only, with some absent. The sample records hundreds of thousands of clones, around an eighth being singletons. Turning to this clone: Its antigen is not known.

The chain is built from TRBV7-9 and TRBJ2-1; D may be TRBD2 (5 bases). This TCR came from a man between 18 and 35 years old with type 1 diabetes. Specimen: naive CD4+ T cells from blood. CDR3 DNA: TGTGCCAGCAGACGCTTAGGAGGACTCTACAATGAGCAGTTCTTC. Translated, it gives CASRRLGGLYNEQFF.